In this sample, the clone carrying this TCR beta chain turned up a few times. The data originate from a study of T cell repertoires in cytomegalovirus infection. TCRdb passed the reads through MiXCR, listing each CDR3 protein once. Of roughly 500,000 distinct CDR3 sequences in the sample, around 10% were seen once. The CDR3 extends over 14 amino acids. The V segment lost 7 bases and the J segment 2 bases; nucleotides outside the gene matches: 4. CDR1 is DFQATT and CDR2 is SNEGSKA in the germline V gene (reference sequence). This sequence originates from a human donor in good health (CMV status not recorded). Some clones in this sample may be carry-over from other donors' samples. The chain carries TRBV20-1 and TRBJ2-4; 11 nucleotides agree with TRBD2. The sequenced sample was PBMCs. CDR3 sequence (DNA): TGCAGTGTAGCGGGAGGGCTATCCAAAAACATTCAGTACTTC. This gives the protein CSVAGGLSKNIQYF.